This note documents a single TCR beta chain sequence. This CDR3 region has 18 residues. With 7 bases clipped from V and 6 bases from J, the junction kept 13 bases outside the gene matches. Germline loops: CDR1 SGDLS, CDR2 YYNGEE. In the original workflow: How many nucleated cells were present was estimated from reference gene primer amplification. Measured with immunoSEQ multiplex PCR; TCRdb has only the in-frame clones, and not every one. That table gives V, J and clone size, and the DNA gave D and trimming. The repertoire consists of 300,000 to 500,000 clones, with around nine tenths occurring once and the leading ten covering 0.95% to 1%. The data derive from a study of blood T cell repertoires in COVID-19.

The specimen was PBMCs or T cells enriched from blood (not recorded which). The chain combines TRBV9 with TRBJ2-2; TRBD2 matches 15 bases. The sequence came from a woman aged 30 to 39 with acute COVID-19. CDR3 region: CASCPEGLAGGAAGELFF. For the CDR3, the DNA is TGTGCCAGCTGCCCCGAGGGACTAGCGGGGGGCGCCGCCGGGGAGCTGTTTTTT.